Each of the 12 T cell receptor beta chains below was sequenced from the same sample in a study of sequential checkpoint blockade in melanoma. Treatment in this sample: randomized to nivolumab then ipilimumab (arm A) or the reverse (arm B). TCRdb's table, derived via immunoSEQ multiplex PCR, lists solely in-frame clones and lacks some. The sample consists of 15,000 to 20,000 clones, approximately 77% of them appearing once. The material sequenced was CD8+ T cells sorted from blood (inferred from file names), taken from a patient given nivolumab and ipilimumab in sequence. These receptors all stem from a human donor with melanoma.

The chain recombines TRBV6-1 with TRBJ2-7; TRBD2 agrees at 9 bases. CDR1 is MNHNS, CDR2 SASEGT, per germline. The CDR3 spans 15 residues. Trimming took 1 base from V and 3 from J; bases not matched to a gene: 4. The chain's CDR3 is CASSEGAGGVYEQYF. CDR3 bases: TGTGCCAGCAGTGAAGGGGCGGGAGGGGTCTACGAGCAGTACTTC.

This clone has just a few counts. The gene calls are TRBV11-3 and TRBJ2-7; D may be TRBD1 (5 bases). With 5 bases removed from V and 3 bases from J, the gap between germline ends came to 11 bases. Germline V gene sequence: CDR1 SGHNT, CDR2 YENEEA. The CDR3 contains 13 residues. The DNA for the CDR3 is TGTGCCAGCAGCCCAGACAGTTTCTACGAGCAGTACTTC. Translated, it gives CASSPDSFYEQYF.

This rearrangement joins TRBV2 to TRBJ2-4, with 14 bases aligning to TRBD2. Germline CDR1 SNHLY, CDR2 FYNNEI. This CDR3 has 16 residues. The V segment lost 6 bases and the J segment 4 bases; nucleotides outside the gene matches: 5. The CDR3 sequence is CASSPGLAGGKNIQYF. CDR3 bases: TGTGCCAGCAGCCCCGGACTAGCGGGGGGTAAAAACATTCAGTACTTC.

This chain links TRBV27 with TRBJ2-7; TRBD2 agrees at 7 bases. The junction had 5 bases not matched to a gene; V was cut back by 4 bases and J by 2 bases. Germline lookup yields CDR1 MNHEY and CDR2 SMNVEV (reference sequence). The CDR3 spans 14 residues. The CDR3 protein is CASSYDGGTYEQYF. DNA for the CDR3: TGTGCCAGCAGTTATGACGGGGGGACCTACGAGCAGTACTTC.

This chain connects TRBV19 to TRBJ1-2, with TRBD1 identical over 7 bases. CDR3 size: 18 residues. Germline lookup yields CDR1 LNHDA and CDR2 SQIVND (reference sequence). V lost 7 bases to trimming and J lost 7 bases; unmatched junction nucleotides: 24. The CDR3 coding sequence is TGTGCCAGTACCATATCCCGGGCAGGGGGTTTGATCTCGACTGGCTACACCTTC. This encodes CASTISRAGGLISTGYTF. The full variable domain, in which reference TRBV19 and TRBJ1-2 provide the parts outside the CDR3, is DGGITQSPKYLFRKEGQNVTLSCEQNLNHDAMYWYRQDPGQGLRLIYYSQIVNDFQKGDIAEGYSVSREKKESFPLTVTSAQKNPTAFYLCASTISRAGGLISTGYTFGSGTRLTVV.

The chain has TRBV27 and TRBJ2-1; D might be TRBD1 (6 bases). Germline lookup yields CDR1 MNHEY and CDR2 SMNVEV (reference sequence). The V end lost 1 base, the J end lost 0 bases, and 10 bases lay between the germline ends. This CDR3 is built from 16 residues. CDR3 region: CASSLFRTVSYNEQFF. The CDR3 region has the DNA TGTGCCAGCAGTTTATTCCGGACAGTCTCCTACAATGAGCAGTTCTTC.

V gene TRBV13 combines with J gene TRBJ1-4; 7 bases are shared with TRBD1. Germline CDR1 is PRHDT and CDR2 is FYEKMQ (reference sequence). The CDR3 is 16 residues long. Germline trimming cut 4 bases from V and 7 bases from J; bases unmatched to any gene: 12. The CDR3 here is CASSSLERGQGEKLFF. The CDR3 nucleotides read TGTGCCAGCAGCTCCCTGGAAAGGGGGCAGGGTGAAAAACTGTTTTTT.

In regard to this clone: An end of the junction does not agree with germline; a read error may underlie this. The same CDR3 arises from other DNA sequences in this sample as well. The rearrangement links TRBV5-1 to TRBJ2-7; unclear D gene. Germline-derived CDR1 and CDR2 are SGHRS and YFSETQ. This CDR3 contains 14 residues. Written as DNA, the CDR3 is TGTGCCAGCAGCTTGCCGGGTGGCTCCTACGAGCAGTACTTC. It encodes CASSLPGGSYEQYF.

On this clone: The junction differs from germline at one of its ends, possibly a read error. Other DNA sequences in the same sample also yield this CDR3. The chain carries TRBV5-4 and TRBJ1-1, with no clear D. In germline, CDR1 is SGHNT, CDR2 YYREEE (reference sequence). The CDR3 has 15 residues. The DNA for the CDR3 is TGCGCCAGCAGCCAAGCCTTTACACCGAGGACTGAAGCTTTCTTT. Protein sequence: CASSQAFTPRTEAFF.

CDR3 sequence reads: CASRDRVLSGNTIYF. The CDR3 nucleotides are TGTGCCAGCAGAGACAGGGTTTTGTCTGGAAACACCATATATTTT. This chain joins TRBV7-9 and TRBJ1-3, with 7 positions matching TRBD1. V gave up 6 bases and J gave up 1 base; unmatched junction bases: 6. This CDR3 contains 15 residues. Germline CDR1 and CDR2: SEHNR and FQNEAQ (reference sequence).

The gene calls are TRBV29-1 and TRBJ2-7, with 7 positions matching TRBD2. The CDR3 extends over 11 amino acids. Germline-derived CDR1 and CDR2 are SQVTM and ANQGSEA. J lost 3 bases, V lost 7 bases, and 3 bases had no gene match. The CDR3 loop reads CSAERGYEQYF. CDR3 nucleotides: TGCAGCGCTGAGCGGGGCTACGAGCAGTACTTC.

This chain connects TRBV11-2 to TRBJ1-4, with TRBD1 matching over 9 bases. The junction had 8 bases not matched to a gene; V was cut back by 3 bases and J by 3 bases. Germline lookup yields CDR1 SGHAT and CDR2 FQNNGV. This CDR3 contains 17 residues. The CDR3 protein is CASSLVPGTGSNEKLFF. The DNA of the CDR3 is TGTGCCAGCAGCTTGGTCCCCGGGACAGGGTCTAATGAAAAACTGTTTTTT.